This T cell receptor beta chain was captured in a study of CD8+CD57+ T cells in acquired aplastic anemia. Looking at the study overall: Across the sorted CD4+ and CD8+ cells, DNA amounts averaged roughly 3 ug. CD4+ reads averaged about 11 million in healthy donors.

CDR3 and TCR beta VDJ profiling relied on a genomic DNA template. TCRdb reprocessed the reads with MiXCR, giving one entry per CDR3 protein. The table records some 130,000 distinct CDR3 sequences, 40% to 60% of them present only once. On this clonotype itself: Its specificity is unknown.

The study, taken as a whole, reports: It was found that roughly 29 CD8+ CDR3 sequences were shared between patients and controls.

CDR3 length equals 16 residues. Germline lookup yields CDR1 LNHNV and CDR2 YYDKDF (reference sequence). The junction had 4 bases not matched to a gene; V was cut back by 0 bases and J by 9 bases. The specimen sequenced was sorted CD4+, CD8+, or CD8+CD57+ T cells (not recorded which) from PBMCs. The TCR sequence derives from a human donor in good health, serving as a control. The chain links TRBV15 to TRBJ2-1, with 14 bases fitting TRBD2. The CDR3 is CATSREGLAGVAEQFF. The CDR3 nucleotides are TGTGCCACCAGCAGAGAGGGACTAGCGGGAGTAGCTGAGCAGTTCTTC.